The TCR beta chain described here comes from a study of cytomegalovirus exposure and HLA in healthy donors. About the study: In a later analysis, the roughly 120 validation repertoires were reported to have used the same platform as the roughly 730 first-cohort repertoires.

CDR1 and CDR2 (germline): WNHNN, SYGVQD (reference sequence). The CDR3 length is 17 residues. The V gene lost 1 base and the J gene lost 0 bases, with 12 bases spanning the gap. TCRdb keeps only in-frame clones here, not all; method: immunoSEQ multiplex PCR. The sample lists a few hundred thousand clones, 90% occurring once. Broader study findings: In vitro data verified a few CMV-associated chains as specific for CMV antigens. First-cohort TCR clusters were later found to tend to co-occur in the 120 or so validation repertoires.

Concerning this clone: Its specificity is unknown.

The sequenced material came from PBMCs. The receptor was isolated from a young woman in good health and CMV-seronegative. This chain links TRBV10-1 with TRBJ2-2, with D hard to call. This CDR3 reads CASSEFGGNPNTGELFF. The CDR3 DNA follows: TGCGCCAGCAGTGAGTTCGGCGGAAATCCGAACACCGGGGAGCTGTTTTTT.